The sequence of this T cell receptor (beta chain) was determined in a study of blood T cells in healthy people across ages. On the study more broadly: The template switching approach captured approximately one barcoded beta molecule for every two T cells.

This CDR3 is built from 10 residues. PCR was performed a second time for roughly 7 to 11 cycles using a sample-barcoded 5' primer and a J-beta primer mix. MiXCR was run by TCRdb on the 5' RACE reads, yielding one entry per CDR3 protein. The table records roughly 800,000 distinct CDR3 sequences, around a quarter of them present only once. This clonotype was detected only a few times. This same sample was also part of a study on T cells of mothers and their children. According to that study: All extracted RNA went into cDNA synthesis, about 1.6 ug per 15 ul. In the second PCR, M1S primer introduced barcodes and 2-4 random bases. With unrelated pairs as the comparison, related mother-child pairs had a slightly higher overlap that was not significant.

Input material: blood. The TCR comes from a boy younger than 18 in good health. V usage is TRBV21-1 and J usage is TRBJ1-5. TRBV21-1 has pseudogene status. The CDR3 nucleotides are TGTGCCAGCCCCCGAGTCCCCCAGCATTTT. Protein product: CASPRVPQHF.